The entry below describes one T cell receptor (beta chain). This clonotype was found a few times. The specificity of this receptor is unknown. Base qualities are not provided; no much larger clone lies one nucleotide away. The CDR3 starts with the cysteine, ends with the phenylalanine, and has 12 residues. Solely the CDR3 DNA is kept, with 36 bases framed from the first base. CDR1 MGHRA and CDR2 YSYEKL are derived from the germline V gene. V is cut back by 4 bases and J by 7 bases, with 2 bases in the junction unmatched. These data come from a study of T cells in Graves' hyperthyroidism and ophthalmopathy (dated by TCRdb to the late 2010s). About the study as a whole: Peripheral blood was sampled at the time of initial diagnosis, prior to any treatment. To identify distinguishing TCR V-J signatures, a discovery cohort of 90 to 100 patients was used, comprising 40 to 45 with Graves' ophthalmopathy and 57 with stable Graves' hyperthyroidism. An independent validation cohort of under 20 hyperthyroidism patients and 15 or so patients who later progressed to ophthalmopathy tested prospective prediction of ophthalmopathy. The 95 to 100 discovery patients were randomly split 7:3 into training and test sets. In six Graves' hyperthyroidism patients, the study also compared T-cell repertoires from thyroid tissue with T-cell repertoires from blood. After sampling, hyperthyroidism patients received methimazole starting at 30 mg daily, and ophthalmopathy patients received high-dose intravenous methylprednisolone. TCR Vbeta CDR3 sequencing of 140 or so peripheral blood samples (more than 40 ophthalmopathy, around 80 hyperthyroidism and around 17 progressor patients) is reported in the paper. The research as a whole found: No statistical method was used to fix the sample size in advance, and group allocation was not hidden from the investigators. In validation, the model predicted progression to ophthalmopathy with 65% to 71% sensitivity and 72% to 85% specificity, a median of about 6.7 months before onset. In cross-validation, a model built on a 13 V-J signature told ophthalmopathy apart from stable hyperthyroidism with approximately 90% sensitivity and 81% to 82% specificity, and in testing the same model reached 80%/75%. Most expanded thyroid clonotypes (frequency above 0.001) were also detected in blood, a finding suggesting that blood repertoires may reflect thyroid immune responses.

The TCR beta CDR3 regions were amplified from the RNA transcripts. A first-round RT-PCR of the TCR CDR3 used the HTBI primer set with the Qiagen OneStep RT-PCR kit. Libraries were constructed in a second round of multiplex PCR, after which size selection and purification were carried out. The libraries were sequenced on an Illumina HiSeq2000 using paired-end 100 bp reads. The study's processing was this. Raw data were processed with SOAPnuke, discarding reads with adapters, uncalled bases, mean Phred below 15, or no exact constant-primer or identifier match. COPE v1.2.5 was used to merge the high-quality paired reads, and each unique nucleotide sequence was defined as a clonotype. MiTCR v1.1 was used to align the clonotypes against IMGT TRBV, TRBD and TRBJ reference segments. The analysis included only V-J combinations with a frequency above 0.0001, which together covered around 99% of the repertoires. The TCS score was defined as the ratio of F50 (clonal expansion) to E x V (chaos), calculated using BLOSUM62-based TCRdist between CDR3 peptides within each V-J. Welch's t-statistics and random forest reduced some 510 V-J features to 10 to 15, which were used in a naive Bayes classifier (R e1071). TCRdb redid the processing of the public reads, applying fastp at Q25 and MiXCR, and retained in-frame beta chains. Each CDR3 protein appears once, grouped with its most common genes and DNA. The V and J calls come from TCRdb's annotation, not from the publication. The sample table records roughly 740,000 distinct CDR3 sequences; 16% of these occur just once. The top ten constitute roughly 8% of the sample.

Stable Graves' hyperthyroidism was defined as no progression to ophthalmopathy during 18 months of follow-up. Hyperthyroidism patients were newly diagnosed, had a disease duration of under 2 months, and were aged 18 to 65 years. Exclusion was applied to patients with uncontrolled infections, other autoimmune diseases, pregnancy or lactation. Clinical symptoms, serum thyroxine and TRAb, thyroid ultrasound, and orbital computed tomography formed the basis for the diagnoses. PBMCs were separated from roughly 9.6 ml of fresh peripheral blood using Ficoll-Paque density gradient centrifugation. Total RNA was extracted using Trizol reagent, and RNA quality was assessed on an Agilent 2100 Bioanalyzer.

Recombination joined TRBV4-1 with TRBJ1-1; 8 bases in the middle match TRBD1. The sequencing input was blood. The TCR comes from a man younger than 30 with Graves' hyperthyroidism. The DNA sequence is given as TGCGCCAGCAGCCTTGGGACAGGTGAAGCTTTCTTT. Its coded protein is CASSLGTGEAFF.